This paragraph reports one T cell receptor beta chain. Under the authors' procedure: Counts of nucleated cells, estimated from reference gene primer amplification, were obtained. The protocol was immunoSEQ multiplex PCR, while the TCRdb copy is restricted to in-frame clones and leaves out a portion. That table furnishes V, J and clone size, whereas the DNA furnished D and trimming. The sample records over 250,000 clones, around 87% being singletons. The data derive from a study of blood T cell repertoires in COVID-19. Study-level information: Specimens from acute and convalescent COVID-19 originated in the United States, Italy and Spain.

The ends lost 4 bases at V and 12 bases at J; junction bases unmatched: 8. The CDR3 loop spans 12 amino acids. CDR1 and CDR2 (germline): SGDLS, YYNGEE. The chain uses TRBV9 and TRBJ1-1, with 8 bases that match TRBD1. The sequence came from a woman aged 40 to 50 who had recovered from COVID-19. The sample taken for sequencing was peripheral blood. The CDR3: CASSTRTGRTFF. The CDR3 DNA sequence: TGTGCCAGCAGCACGAGGACAGGGAGGACTTTCTTT.